Following are 29 T cell receptor beta chains from one sample sequenced in a study of cytomegalovirus exposure and HLA in healthy donors. Libraries were prepared by immunoSEQ multiplex PCR; TCRdb keeps only in-frame clonotypes and omits some of them. The sample records about 130,000 clones, about nine tenths being singletons. The specimen was PBMCs. These receptors all stem from a man aged 25-45 years in good health and CMV-seronegative.

This chain joins TRBV7-9 and TRBJ2-1; no firm D call. Germline V gene sequence: CDR1 SEHNR, CDR2 FQNEAQ (reference sequence). Trimming removed 3 bases from V and 1 base from J, with 10 bases in between. CDR3 length: 15 amino acids. CDR3 DNA sequence: TGTGCCAGCAGCTTCGGGTCTGGGTCCTACAATGAGCAGTTCTTC. Protein: CASSFGSGSYNEQFF. Based on the CDR3 plus reference TRBV7-9 and TRBJ2-1, the full variable domain is DTGVSQNPRHKITKRGQNVTFRCDPISEHNRLYWYRQTLGQGPEFLTYFQNEAQLEKSRLLSDRFSAERPKGSFSTLEIQRTEQGDSAMYLCASSFGSGSYNEQFFGPGTRLTVL.

The chain recombines TRBV9 with TRBJ2-2; unclear D gene. Germline V gene lookup returns CDR1 SGDLS and CDR2 YYNGEE. This CDR3 is built from 15 residues. The V and J ends lost 0 bases and 3 bases respectively, with 9 bases between them. The CDR3 sequence: CASSVAPRYTGELFF. DNA of the CDR3: TGTGCCAGCAGCGTAGCTCCTCGTTACACCGGGGAGCTGTTTTTT.

This clone was observed once. The genes are TRBV19 and TRBJ2-1, with TRBD2 matching 10 bases. After removal of 10 bases from V and 2 bases from J, the junction contained 14 bases not matched to a gene. The CDR3 is made up of 17 amino acids. CDR1 is LNHDA and CDR2 is SQIVND in the germline V gene (reference sequence). In DNA, the CDR3 is TGTGCCACTGGGGGGCTAGCGGGAGCGGACCCCTACAATGAGCAGTTCTTC. Its protein is CATGGLAGADPYNEQFF.

This chain links TRBV6-5 with TRBJ2-4, with a tentative D call TRBD1 (6 bases). Trimming pared 2 bases from V and 0 bases from J, leaving 11 bases between. This CDR3 has 16 amino acids. Germline-derived CDR1 and CDR2 are MNHEY and SVGAGI. Written as DNA, the CDR3 is TGTGCCAGCAGTTACGGACAGAATCTAGCCAAAAACATTCAGTACTTC. Its protein product is CASSYGQNLAKNIQYF.

V gene TRBV14 combines with J gene TRBJ1-6; D is possibly TRBD1 (6 bases). The length of the CDR3 is 15 residues. V was pared by 2 bases and J by 10 bases, with 15 bases between. Germline CDR1 is SGHDN and CDR2 is FVKESK. In nucleotides, the CDR3 is TGTGCCAGCAGCCAACGGCGGGCAGGGGTCTCACCCCTCCACTTT. Translated, it gives CASSQRRAGVSPLHF.

The J gene is TRBJ2-7, the V gene TRBV9, with unresolved D. CDR3 length: 13 amino acids. The germline V gene has CDR1 SGDLS and CDR2 YYNGEE. V was pared by 4 bases and J by 4 bases, with 12 bases between. The CDR3 sequence is CASSPSIFYEQYF. As DNA, the CDR3 is TGTGCCAGCAGCCCTTCTATTTTTTACGAGCAGTACTTC.

V gene TRBV6-1 combines with J gene TRBJ1-3; no firm D call. The CDR3 contains 13 residues. Germline V lookup: CDR1 MNHNS, CDR2 SASEGT. The germline V and J ends were trimmed by 6 bases and 4 bases, with 10 bases remaining between them. In DNA, the CDR3 is TGTGCCAGCAGCTGGACTGAGGGAAACACCATATATTTT. This codes for CASSWTEGNTIYF.

V gene TRBV19 combines with J gene TRBJ2-7, with 8 positions matching TRBD2. Germline-derived CDR1 and CDR2 are LNHDA and SQIVND (reference sequence). V shed 4 bases and J 4 bases; nucleotides not matched to a gene: 9. The CDR3 contains 15 residues. The CDR3 DNA reads as TGTGCCAGTAGTAGCGAGGGGACTAGGAGTTACGAGCAGTACTTC. Translation gives CASSSEGTRSYEQYF.

The J gene is TRBJ1-4, the V gene TRBV7-9; no clear D. This CDR3 has 15 amino acids. V was pared by 5 bases and J by 0 bases, with 10 bases between. CDR1 is SEHNR, CDR2 FQNEAQ, per germline (reference sequence). The CDR3 region is CASSPSGATNEKLFF. For the CDR3, the DNA is TGTGCCAGCAGCCCTAGCGGGGCAACTAATGAAAAACTGTTTTTT.

This chain joins TRBV2 and TRBJ2-7; D is possibly TRBD2 (5 bases). V was clipped by 5 bases and J by 3 bases, with 11 bases between them. Germline CDR1 reads SNHLY; CDR2 reads FYNNEI. The CDR3 is 13 amino acids. Written as DNA, the CDR3 is TGTGCCAGCAGTTTTGGACTCAACTACGAGCAGTACTTC. Its translation: CASSFGLNYEQYF.

This chain uses TRBV5-1 with TRBJ1-2; TRBD1 matches at 8 bases. There are 15 residues in the CDR3. V was pared by 3 bases and J by 6 bases, with 10 bases of the junction left unmatched. The germline V gene has CDR1 SGHRS and CDR2 YFSETQ. The CDR3 nucleotides read TGCGCCAGCAGCTATCAGGGGGCTAGTAGTGATGGCTACACCTTC. This encodes CASSYQGASSDGYTF.

V gene TRBV4-1 combines with J gene TRBJ2-5; D might be TRBD2 (6 bases). V was clipped by 1 base and J by 4 bases, with 16 bases between them. The CDR3 has 16 amino acids. Germline CDR1 reads MGHRA; CDR2 reads YSYEKL. This CDR3 reads CASSQVFGGARETQYF. Here the CDR3 DNA reads TGCGCCAGCAGCCAAGTCTTTGGCGGGGCAAGAGAGACCCAGTACTTC.

This clone was recorded a few times. The V and J genes are TRBV7-7 and TRBJ1-1; D possibly corresponds to TRBD1 (5 bases). Germline V lookup: CDR1 SSHAT, CDR2 FNYEAQ (reference sequence). The V and J ends lost 4 bases and 3 bases respectively, with 9 bases between them. This CDR3 is built from 13 residues. The CDR3 here is CASSSGLHTEAFF. CDR3 in DNA: TGTGCCAGCAGCTCGGGACTGCACACTGAAGCTTTCTTT. The full variable domain, its missing parts supplied by reference TRBV7-7 and TRBJ1-1, is GAGVSQSPRYKVTKRGQDVTLRCDPISSHATLYWYQQALGQGPEFLTYFNYEAQPDKSGLPSDRFSAERPEGSISTLTIQRTEQRDSAMYRCASSSGLHTEAFFGQGTRLTVV.

This clone was seen a few times. V is TRBV6-1 and J is TRBJ1-5; a weak D match, TRBD1 (5 bases). The CDR3 runs 15 residues. Germline CDR1 reads MNHNS; CDR2 reads SASEGT. V gave up 6 bases and J gave up 0 bases, with 12 bases separating them. CDR3 residues: CASRLGHYSNQPQHF. The CDR3 DNA sequence: TGTGCCAGCAGGCTAGGACACTATAGCAATCAGCCCCAGCATTTT.

There are a few counts of this clone. The chain uses TRBV4-1 and TRBJ2-7, with 11 bases aligning to TRBD2. The CDR3 has 14 amino acids. CDR1 is MGHRA, CDR2 YSYEKL, per germline. With 1 base clipped from V and 6 bases from J, the junction kept 2 bases outside the gene matches. This CDR3 reads CASSQAGTSGEQYF. The DNA for the CDR3 is TGCGCCAGCAGCCAAGCGGGGACTAGCGGCGAGCAGTACTTC.

The chain uses TRBV6-6 and TRBJ1-4; D not resolved. The better agreement between TRBJ2-2 and the DNA end casts doubt on the J call. Germline values: CDR1 MNHNY, CDR2 SVGAGI (reference sequence). This CDR3 region has 12 residues. The CDR3 nucleotides are TGTGCCAGCAGTTACGGCCCGACGGAGCTGTTTTTT. Its translation is CASSYGPTELFF.

This chain links TRBV30 with TRBJ2-7; the D gene is possibly TRBD2 (6 bases). Deletions cut 5 bases from V and 0 bases from J, with 17 bases between. Germline assignment: CDR1 GTSNPN and CDR2 SVGIG (reference sequence). This CDR3 comprises 15 residues. CDR3 bases: TGTGCCTGGGGGAGAGGTGGCGGGAACTCCTACGAGCAGTACTTC. Residues: CAWGRGGGNSYEQYF.

This sequence joins TRBV6-6 and TRBJ2-3, with 8 bases lining up with TRBD2. V lost 4 bases, J lost 2 bases, and 5 bases stayed unmatched. Germline assignment: CDR1 MNHNY and CDR2 SVGAGI (reference sequence). The length of the CDR3 is 15 residues. The CDR3 here is CASSLLAGTTDTQYF. CDR3 DNA sequence: TGTGCCAGCAGTTTATTAGCGGGAACCACAGATACGCAGTATTTT.

V usage is TRBV4-1 and J usage is TRBJ2-3; no definite D call. V lost 1 base and J lost 0, with 8 bases in between. CDR3 size: 15 residues. Germline lookup yields CDR1 MGHRA and CDR2 YSYEKL. CDR3: CASSQGLISTDTQYF. Here the CDR3 DNA reads TGCGCCAGCAGCCAAGGGCTGATAAGCACAGATACGCAGTATTTT.

The V gene is TRBV18, the J gene TRBJ2-7; possibly TRBD2 for D (7 bases). CDR1 and CDR2 (germline): KGHSH, LQKENI. V lost 6 bases and J lost 2, with 11 bases in between. The CDR3 is made up of 13 amino acids. CDR3 in amino acids: CASSWGGTYEQYF. Here the CDR3 DNA reads TGTGCCAGCTCTTGGGGGGGCACCTACGAGCAGTACTTC.

To note about this clone: Other nucleotide sequences in the sample specify the same CDR3. This rearrangement joins TRBV20-1 to TRBJ2-7; D gene unclear. The CDR3 extends over 11 amino acids. Germline V gene sequence: CDR1 DFQATT, CDR2 SNEGSKA (reference sequence). With 6 bases removed from V and 1 base from J, the gap between germline ends came to 7 bases. The CDR3 loop reads CSAISSYEQYF. Here the CDR3 DNA reads TGCAGTGCCATCAGTTCCTACGAGCAGTACTTC.

This chain links TRBV6-1 with TRBJ2-7; 12 nucleotides line up with TRBD2. J was trimmed by 5 bases and V by 8 bases; bases with no gene match: 4. This CDR3 region has 13 residues. Looked up from germline, CDR1 is MNHNS and CDR2 is SASEGT. In DNA, the CDR3 is TGTGCCAGCCCCGGGACTAGCGGGCACGAGCAGTACTTC. It encodes CASPGTSGHEQYF.

The table lists this clone with many counts. The chain is built from TRBV6-5 and TRBJ2-2; D unclear. Germline CDR1 MNHEY, CDR2 SVGAGI. This CDR3 comprises 16 residues. Trimming left V 2 bases short and J 6 bases short, with 16 bases between. This chain's CDR3 is CASSYEVTPNAGELFF. In DNA, the CDR3 is TGTGCCAGCAGTTACGAAGTGACTCCTAACGCCGGGGAGCTGTTTTTT.

This clone was observed a single time. The chain links TRBV4-3 to TRBJ2-7, with 8 bases aligning to TRBD1. Unmatched junction bases numbered 1, after V lost 3 bases and J lost 0 bases. The germline CDR1 and CDR2 sequences are LGHNA and YSLEER. This CDR3 contains 14 residues. The CDR3 DNA sequence: TGCGCCAGCAGCCAGGGACAGGCCTCCTACGAGCAGTACTTC. It encodes CASSQGQASYEQYF.

This sequence joins TRBV29-1 and TRBJ2-1, with D possibly being TRBD2 (6 bases). The germline V and J ends were trimmed by 4 bases and 0 bases, with 10 bases remaining between them. CDR1 SQVTM and CDR2 ANQGSEA come from the germline V gene. CDR3 size: 14 residues. The CDR3 DNA follows: TGCAGCGTTGTAGGCGGGAACTCCTACAATGAGCAGTTCTTC. Protein sequence: CSVVGGNSYNEQFF.

The V gene is TRBV6-1, the J gene TRBJ2-2; 9 bases are shared with TRBD1. The trim removed 3 bases at V and 7 bases at J, leaving 9 bases unmatched. The length of the CDR3 is 16 residues. Germline CDR1 is MNHNS and CDR2 is SASEGT. For the CDR3, the DNA is TGTGCCAGCAGTGAGGAGCCGGGACAGGGAATCGGGGAGCTGTTTTTT. Its translation: CASSEEPGQGIGELFF.

This sequence joins TRBV6-1 and TRBJ2-1, with TRBD1 matching over 12 bases. The CDR3 covers 15 residues. Trimming removed 10 bases from V and 9 bases from J; junction bases left unmatched: 13. Per germline, CDR1 MNHNS and CDR2 SASEGT. CDR3 sequence (DNA): TGTGCCACTCAGAGGACCGGGACAGGGGGCGGTGAGCAGTTCTTC. It codes for CATQRTGTGGGEQFF.

The V gene is TRBV5-4, the J gene TRBJ2-7, with TRBD1 matching 10 bases. The germline gives CDR1 SGHNT, CDR2 YYREEE (reference sequence). There are 15 residues in the CDR3. J was trimmed by 5 bases and V by 4 bases; bases with no gene match: 9. CDR3 in DNA: TGTGCCAGCAGCGTCCGACAGGGGGCGCGCGACGAGCAGTACTTC. This sequence encodes CASSVRQGARDEQYF. Looking up the rest from reference TRBV5-4 and TRBJ2-7 gives the full variable domain: ETGVTQSPTHLIKTRGQQVTLRCSSQSGHNTVSWYQQALGQGPQFIFQYYREEENGRGNFPPRFSGLQFPNYSSELNVNALELDDSALYLCASSVRQGARDEQYFGPGTRLTVT.

J is TRBJ1-2 and V is TRBV4-1, with D maybe TRBD1 (5 bases). This CDR3 spans 13 amino acids. The germline V and J ends were trimmed by 1 base and 4 bases, with 7 bases remaining between them. Germline assignment: CDR1 MGHRA and CDR2 YSYEKL. CDR3 loop: CASSQGQIYGYTF. The CDR3, as DNA: TGCGCCAGCAGCCAAGGACAGATCTATGGCTACACCTTC.